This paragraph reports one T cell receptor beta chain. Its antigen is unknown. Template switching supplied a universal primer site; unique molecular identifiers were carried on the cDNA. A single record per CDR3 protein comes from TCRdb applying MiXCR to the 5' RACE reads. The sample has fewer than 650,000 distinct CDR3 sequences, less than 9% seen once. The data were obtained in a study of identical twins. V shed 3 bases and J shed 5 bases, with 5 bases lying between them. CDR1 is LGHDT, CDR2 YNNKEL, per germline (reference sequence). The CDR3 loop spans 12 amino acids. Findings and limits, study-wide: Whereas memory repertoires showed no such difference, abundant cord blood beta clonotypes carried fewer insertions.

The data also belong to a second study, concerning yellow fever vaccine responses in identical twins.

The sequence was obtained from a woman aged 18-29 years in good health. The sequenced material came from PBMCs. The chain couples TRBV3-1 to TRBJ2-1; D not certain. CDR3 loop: CASSQVNNEQFF. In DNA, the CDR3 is TGTGCCAGCAGCCAGGTTAACAATGAGCAGTTCTTC.